A single sample gave rise to the 14 T cell receptor beta chains below, sequenced in a study of T cells in Graves' hyperthyroidism and ophthalmopathy. Regions amplified from RNA transcripts were the TCR beta CDR3 regions. HTBI primers were used for first-round RT-PCR of the TCR CDR3. TCRdb re-called the multiplex PCR reads with MiXCR, one entry per CDR3 protein. The sample lists more than 300,000 distinct CDR3 sequences, more than 14% seen once, with about 18% in the top ten. The sequenced material came from blood. The receptor source for this set is a woman in her 30s with Graves' ophthalmopathy.

This clonotype was seen many times. V is TRBV11-2 and J is TRBJ1-1; the D is unclear. This CDR3 is built from 13 residues. Trimming left V 2 bases short and J 11 bases short, with 15 bases between. Germline CDR1 is SGHAT and CDR2 is FQNNGV. DNA for the CDR3: TGTGCCAGCAGCTTATACGGACCTTTGCACGCTTTCTTT. It specifies CASSLYGPLHAFF.

The table lists this clonotype with many counts. The V call is TRBV28, the J call TRBJ2-1, with TRBD2 matching over 8 bases. Germline loops: CDR1 MDHEN, CDR2 SYDVKM. The CDR3 sequence is 15 residues long. The junction had 11 bases not matched to a gene; V was cut back by 6 bases and J by 7 bases. This chain's CDR3 is CASSGIGGARNEQFF. CDR3 sequence (DNA): TGTGCCAGCAGCGGAATCGGGGGGGCGAGGAATGAGCAGTTCTTC.

Many counts were recorded for this clonotype. The rearrangement links TRBV5-8 to TRBJ2-7; the D call may be TRBD1 or TRBD2 (5 bases each). With 4 bases removed from V and 0 bases from J, the gap between germline ends came to 17 bases. The CDR3 runs 16 residues. In germline, CDR1 is SGHTS, CDR2 YDEGEE. CDR3 loop: CASSNYFPGTSYEQYF. The CDR3 DNA reads TGTGCCAGCAGCAATTACTTCCCAGGGACCTCCTACGAGCAGTACTTC.

This clonotype was recorded at least ten times. The chain couples TRBV5-1 to TRBJ2-7; 8 nucleotides match TRBD1. There are 15 residues in the CDR3. After removal of 3 bases from V and 2 bases from J, the junction contained 7 bases not matched to a gene. CDR1 SGHRS and CDR2 YFSETQ come from the germline V gene. CDR3 DNA: TGCGCCAGCAGCTACGGACAGGGATCTACCTACGAGCAGTACTTC. This translates into CASSYGQGSTYEQYF.

This clonotype has a count of ten or more. This sequence joins TRBV20-1 and TRBJ2-7; 7 bases line up with TRBD2. Germline CDR1 and CDR2: DFQATT and SNEGSKA (reference sequence). This CDR3 is 13 amino acids long. Trimming at V came to 0 bases and at J to 4 bases, leaving 3 bases not matched to a gene. As DNA, the CDR3 is TGCAGTGCTAGAGATGCCGGGGGGTACGAGCAGTACTTC. Encoded protein: CSARDAGGYEQYF.

The chain carries TRBV27 and TRBJ1-5; 10 positions agree with TRBD1. Trimming took 4 bases from V and 5 from J; bases not matched to a gene: 2. The CDR3 runs 14 residues. CDR1 and CDR2 (germline): MNHEY, SMNVEV (reference sequence). CDR3 nucleotide sequence: TGTGCCAGCAGTTGGACAGGGGGGTATCAGCCCCAGCATTTT. Translated, it gives CASSWTGGYQPQHF.

This clonotype was counted at least ten times. The chain employs TRBV12-3 or TRBV12-4 and TRBJ2-5; D remains ambiguous. V lost 3 bases, J lost 0 bases, and 8 bases lay in between. The CDR3 is made up of 14 amino acids. The chain's CDR3 is CASSFGANQETQYF. The CDR3 bases are TGTGCCAGCAGTTTCGGAGCGAACCAAGAGACCCAGTACTTC.

This clonotype was detected ten times or more. The chain is built from TRBV6-5 and TRBJ1-1; D possibly corresponds to TRBD1 (5 bases). The CDR3 is made up of 18 amino acids. The germline V and J ends were trimmed by 0 bases and 3 bases, with 20 bases remaining between them. Germline V CDR1 and CDR2: MNHEY, SVGAGI. CDR3 coding DNA: TGTGCCAGCAGTTACTCGGGTGGTGGGGGGGTTCCAGACACTGAAGCTTTCTTT. Protein sequence: CASSYSGGGGVPDTEAFF.

This clonotype was observed many times. V is TRBV5-1 and J is TRBJ2-3, with 7 bases identical to TRBD1. Germline lookup yields CDR1 SGHRS and CDR2 YFSETQ. The length of the CDR3 is 12 residues. V was pared by 8 bases and J by 4 bases, with 4 bases of the junction left unmatched. The CDR3 DNA follows: TGCGCCAGTTCTACAGGGGCAGATACGCAGTATTTT. Protein product: CASSTGADTQYF.

A few counts support this clonotype. The chain employs TRBV27 and TRBJ2-1, with no clear D. This CDR3 is built from 15 residues. V dropped 2 bases and J dropped 7 bases, with 15 bases sitting between them. Germline V gene data show CDR1 as MNHEY and CDR2 as SMNVEV (reference sequence). The DNA of the CDR3 is TGTGCCAGCAGTTTAACGATCTCCTCAGCAAATGAGCAGTTCTTC. Translating gives CASSLTISSANEQFF.

The chain recombines TRBV13 with TRBJ2-2, with a possible D match to TRBD1 (5 bases). CDR3 length: 13 residues. V was pared by 5 bases and J by 6 bases, with 10 bases between. Per the germline V gene, CDR1 is PRHDT and CDR2 is FYEKMQ (reference sequence). For the CDR3, the DNA is TGTGCCAGCAGCAGAACCAGGGCCGGGGAGCTGTTTTTT. It is translated as CASSRTRAGELFF.

This clonotype was seen repeatedly, ten times or more. This rearrangement joins TRBV30 to TRBJ2-7; no reliable D call. This CDR3 has 11 residues. Germline assignment: CDR1 GTSNPN and CDR2 SVGIG (reference sequence). Trimming left V 8 bases short and J 6 bases short, with 14 bases between. The CDR3 loop is CAAQGSSEQYF. In DNA, the CDR3 is TGTGCCGCCCAAGGTTCTTCCGAGCAGTACTTC.

This sequence joins TRBV2 and TRBJ2-7; no reliable D call. The germline V and J ends were trimmed by 2 bases and 3 bases, with 8 bases remaining between them. The CDR3 length is 13 residues. Germline V gene sequence: CDR1 SNHLY, CDR2 FYNNEI. The CDR3: CASSEMGSYEQYF. CDR3 nucleotide sequence: TGTGCCAGCAGTGAAATGGGAAGCTACGAGCAGTACTTC.

This clonotype was recorded many times. The V and J genes are TRBV3-1 and TRBJ1-3; D perhaps matches TRBD1 (6 bases). This CDR3 region has 14 residues. Between the trimmed V and J ends, which lost 4 bases and 2 bases, there was a span of 9 bases. Germline assignment: CDR1 LGHDT and CDR2 YNNKEL (reference sequence). CDR3 protein: CASSRPGAGNTIYF. In DNA, the CDR3 is TGTGCCAGCAGCCGCCCAGGGGCTGGAAACACCATATATTTT.